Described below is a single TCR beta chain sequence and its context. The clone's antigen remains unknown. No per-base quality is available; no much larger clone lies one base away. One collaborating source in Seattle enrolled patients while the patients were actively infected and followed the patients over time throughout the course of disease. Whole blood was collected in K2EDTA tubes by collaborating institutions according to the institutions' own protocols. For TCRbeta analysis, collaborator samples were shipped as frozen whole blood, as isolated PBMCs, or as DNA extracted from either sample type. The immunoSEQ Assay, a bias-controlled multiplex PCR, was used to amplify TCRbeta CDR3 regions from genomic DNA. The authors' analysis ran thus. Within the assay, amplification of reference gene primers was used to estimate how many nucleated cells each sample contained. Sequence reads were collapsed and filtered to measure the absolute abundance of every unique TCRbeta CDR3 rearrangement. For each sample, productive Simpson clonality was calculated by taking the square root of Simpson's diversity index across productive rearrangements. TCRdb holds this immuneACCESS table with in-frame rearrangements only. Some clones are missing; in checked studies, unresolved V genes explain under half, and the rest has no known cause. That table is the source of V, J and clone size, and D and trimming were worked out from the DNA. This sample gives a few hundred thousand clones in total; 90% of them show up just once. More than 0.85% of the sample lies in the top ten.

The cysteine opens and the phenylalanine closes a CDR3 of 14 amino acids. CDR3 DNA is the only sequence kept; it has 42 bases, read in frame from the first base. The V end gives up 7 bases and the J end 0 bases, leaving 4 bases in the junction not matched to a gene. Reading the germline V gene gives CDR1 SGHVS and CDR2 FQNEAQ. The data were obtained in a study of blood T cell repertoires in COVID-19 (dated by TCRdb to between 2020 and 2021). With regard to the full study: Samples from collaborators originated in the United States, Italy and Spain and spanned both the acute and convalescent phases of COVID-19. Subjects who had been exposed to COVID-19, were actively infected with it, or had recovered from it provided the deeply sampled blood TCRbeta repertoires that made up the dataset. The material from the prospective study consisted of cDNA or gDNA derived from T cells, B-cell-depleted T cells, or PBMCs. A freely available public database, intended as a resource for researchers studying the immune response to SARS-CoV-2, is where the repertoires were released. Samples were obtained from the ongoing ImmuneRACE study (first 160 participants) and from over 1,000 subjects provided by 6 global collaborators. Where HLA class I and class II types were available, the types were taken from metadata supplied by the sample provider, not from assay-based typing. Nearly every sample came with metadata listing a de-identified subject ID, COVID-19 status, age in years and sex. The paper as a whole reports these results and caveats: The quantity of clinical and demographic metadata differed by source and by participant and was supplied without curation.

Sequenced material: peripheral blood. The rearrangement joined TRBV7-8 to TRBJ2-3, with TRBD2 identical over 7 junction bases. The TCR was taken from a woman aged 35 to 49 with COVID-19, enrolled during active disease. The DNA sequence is TGTGCCAGCATTGGGAGGGATAGCACAGATACGCAGTATTTT. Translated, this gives CASIGRDSTDTQYF. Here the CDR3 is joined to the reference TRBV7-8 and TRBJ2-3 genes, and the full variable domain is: GAGVSQSPRYKVAKRGQDVALRCDPISGHVSLFWYQQALGQGPEFLTYFQNEAQLDKSGLPSDRFFAERPEGSVSTLKIQRTQQEDSAVYLCASIGRDSTDTQYFGPGTRLTVL.